These 20 T cell receptor beta chains came from one sample sequenced in a study of blood T cell repertoires in COVID-19 (dated by TCRdb to 2019 to 2021). The protocol used for the library was the immunoSEQ multiplex PCR assay. TCRdb took over this immuneACCESS table, retaining in-frame rearrangements with V and J assigned. Such tables are incomplete; in checked studies, under half of the missing clones stem from an unresolved V gene, and the remainder is unexplained. For this sample the table gives about 52,000 clones, of which about 90% were detected only once. The top ten clonotypes cover less than 20% of the sample. Sequencing was carried out using peripheral blood. The receptors originated from a human donor with active COVID-19. The donor label of this sample is uncertain.

This clone was detected a few times. J is TRBJ1-1 and V is TRBV15; D remains unclear. Trimming stripped 0 bases from V and 1 base from J, with 15 bases between. Germline CDR1 and CDR2: LNHNV and YYDKDF (reference sequence). CDR3 length equals 17 residues. The CDR3: CATSRDLSWAENTEAFF. The CDR3 nucleotides read TGTGCCACCAGCAGAGATCTTTCCTGGGCAGAGAACACTGAAGCTTTCTTT.

The CDR3 DNA reads TGTGCCACCAGAGACTGGACAGGGGGGCCCATGAACACTGAAGCTTTCTTT. As protein: CATRDWTGGPMNTEAFF. The V gene is TRBV15, the J gene TRBJ1-1, with 10 bases identical to TRBD1. Looked up from germline, CDR1 is LNHNV and CDR2 is YYDKDF (reference sequence). The ends lost 6 bases at V and 0 bases at J; junction bases unmatched: 10. The CDR3 is made up of 17 amino acids.

This chain uses TRBV6-2 or TRBV6-3 with TRBJ2-7; 12 nucleotides match TRBD2. CDR3 length: 18 residues. Germline CDR1 MNHEY, CDR2 SVGEGT. V gave up 5 bases and J gave up 5 bases; unmatched junction bases: 16. This CDR3 is CASSGLPAPSGGAHEQYF. The CDR3 DNA follows: TGTGCCAGCAGTGGCTTACCCGCACCTAGCGGGGGGGCCCACGAGCAGTACTTC.

This chain joins TRBV5-1 and TRBJ2-5, with 11 bases aligning to TRBD2. The J segment lost 4 bases and the V segment lost 4 bases, leaving 3 bases of the junction unmatched. The germline CDR1 and CDR2 sequences are SGHRS and YFSETQ. The length of the CDR3 is 14 residues. The CDR3 bases are TGCGCCAGCAGCATAGGGACTAGCGGAGAGACCCAGTACTTC. It yields the protein CASSIGTSGETQYF.

The CDR3 DNA is TGTGCCAGCAGCGCGCTACAGGGGGCATGGACTGAAGCTTTCTTT. Its translation is CASSALQGAWTEAFF. The chain combines TRBV9 with TRBJ1-1; 9 nucleotides match TRBD1. CDR1 is SGDLS, CDR2 YYNGEE, per germline. The CDR3 spans 15 residues. J lost 5 bases, V lost 3 bases, and 8 bases had no gene match.

This chain joins TRBV6-5 and TRBJ1-2; maybe TRBD1 (5 bases). V was cut by 10 bases and J by 4 bases, with 19 bases left in between. There are 14 residues in the CDR3. Germline CDR1 MNHEY, CDR2 SVGAGI. CDR3 nucleotide sequence: TGTGCCACCAGGGAGGGTCTATTACTCTATGGCTACACCTTC. It specifies CATREGLLLYGYTF.

Written as DNA, the CDR3 is TGTGCCAGCAGTATTAGGGGGATTGGAAACACCATATATTTT. This translates into CASSIRGIGNTIYF. The chain uses TRBV27 and TRBJ1-3; the D gene is possibly TRBD1 (6 bases). This CDR3 is 14 amino acids long. Germline CDR1 is MNHEY and CDR2 is SMNVEV (reference sequence). Between the trimmed V and J ends, which lost 5 bases and 3 bases, there was a span of 11 bases.

This sequence joins TRBV5-8 and TRBJ1-2; D not certain. CDR3 length: 14 residues. The V gene's germline CDR1 is SGHTS and CDR2 YDEGEE. Trimming cost V 2 bases and J 2 bases, with 10 bases left between them. CDR3 sequence (DNA): TGTGCCAGCAGCTTTTACAGCCTAAACTATGGCTACACCTTC. Amino acids: CASSFYSLNYGYTF.

This CDR3 reads CASSQAYLSGTGKYEQYF. The CDR3 nucleotides are TGTGCCAGCAGCCAGGCCTATTTATCCGGGACAGGGAAGTACGAGCAGTACTTC. The V and J genes are TRBV14 and TRBJ2-7, with 9 bases that match TRBD1. After removal of 3 bases from V and 4 bases from J, the junction contained 16 bases not matched to a gene. In germline, CDR1 is SGHDN, CDR2 FVKESK. The CDR3 runs 18 residues.

The sample holds a few counts of this clone. V is TRBV7-3 and J is TRBJ2-1, with a weak D call TRBD1 (6 bases). V lost 3 bases, J lost 4 bases, and 7 bases lay in between. Germline V gene data show CDR1 as SGHTA and CDR2 as FQGTGA. This CDR3 is built from 13 residues. Written as DNA, the CDR3 is TGTGCCAGCAGCTTGGACAGTTACAATGAGCAGTTCTTC. Protein sequence: CASSLDSYNEQFF.

The gene calls are TRBV11-3 and TRBJ1-4, with D possibly being TRBD1 (6 bases). CDR1 is SGHNT and CDR2 is YENEEA in the germline V gene. Trimming took off 1 base at V and 5 bases at J, with 8 bases between the two ends. The CDR3 runs to 14 residues. In DNA form, the CDR3 reads TGTGCCAGCAGCTTAGGGGGGCAGAATGAAAAACTGTTTTTT. Translating it yields CASSLGGQNEKLFF.

CDR3 amino acids: CASSFGGGVWEQYF. The CDR3 region has the DNA TGCGCCAGCAGCTTTGGGGGGGGCGTTTGGGAGCAGTACTTC. The chain uses TRBV5-1 and TRBJ2-7; D possibly corresponds to TRBD2 (7 bases). This CDR3 spans 14 amino acids. Germline V gene sequence: CDR1 SGHRS, CDR2 YFSETQ. V shed 2 bases and J shed 7 bases, with 16 bases lying between them. Filled out from reference TRBV5-1 and TRBJ2-7, the complete variable domain reads KAGVTQTPRYLIKTRGQQVTLSCSPISGHRSVSWYQQTPGQGLQFLFEYFSETQRNKGNFPGRFSGRQFSNSRSEMNVSTLELGDSALYLCASSFGGGVWEQYFGPGTRLTVT.

This clone was seen a few times. This chain joins TRBV5-4 and TRBJ1-2; 7 bases are a match to TRBD1. This CDR3 spans 14 amino acids. The V gene end was trimmed by 2 bases and the J gene end by 4 bases; junction bases not matched to a gene: 5. Germline V CDR1 and CDR2: SGHNT, YYREEE (reference sequence). CDR3 region: CASSFTGTVYGYTF. In DNA, the CDR3 is TGTGCCAGCAGCTTCACCGGGACAGTCTATGGCTACACCTTC.

The chain couples TRBV5-1 to TRBJ1-1, with a tentative D call TRBD1 (5 bases). Trimming pared 2 bases from V and 2 bases from J, leaving 16 bases between. The V gene's germline CDR1 is SGHRS and CDR2 YFSETQ. The CDR3 extends over 16 amino acids. The CDR3 DNA follows: TGCGCCAGCAGCTTTGGGGCAACCGCAATCAACACTGAAGCTTTCTTT. This sequence encodes CASSFGATAINTEAFF.

The V and J genes are TRBV7-2 and TRBJ2-7; 13 bases line up with TRBD2. Per germline, CDR1 SGHTA and CDR2 FQGNSA. With 5 bases clipped from V and 4 bases from J, the junction kept 5 bases outside the gene matches. The CDR3 has 15 amino acids. The CDR3 reads CASSGRTSGGYEQYF. The CDR3 DNA reads TGTGCCAGCAGCGGCAGGACTAGCGGGGGTTACGAGCAGTACTTC.

To note about this clone: Other DNA sequences in the sample encode the same CDR3. The V and J genes are TRBV9 and TRBJ2-5; TRBD2 agrees at 15 bases. V lost 5 bases, J lost 4 bases, and 9 bases stayed unmatched. The CDR3 is made up of 17 amino acids. Germline V CDR1 and CDR2: SGDLS, YYNGEE. CDR3 sequence: CASSAGTSGGRGETQYF. CDR3 in DNA: TGTGCCAGCAGTGCCGGGACTAGCGGGGGGAGAGGAGAGACCCAGTACTTC.

The chain has TRBV10-2 and TRBJ2-3; TRBD2 matches at 14 bases. This CDR3 is 17 amino acids long. V was clipped by 0 bases and J by 5 bases; unmatched bases: 4. Germline V gene sequence: CDR1 WSHSY, CDR2 SAAADI. CDR3 nucleotides: TGCGCCAGCAGTGAGTCAATTGGACTAGCGGGAGGAGATACGCAGTATTTT. Translating it yields CASSESIGLAGGDTQYF.

The chain combines TRBV6-6 with TRBJ1-6; TRBD1 is a possible D gene (5 bases). V was clipped by 4 bases and J by 4 bases, with 11 bases between them. CDR1 is MNHNY, CDR2 SVGAGI, per germline (reference sequence). CDR3 length: 15 residues. CDR3 loop: CASSSTDNYNSPLHF. The CDR3 region has the DNA TGTGCCAGCAGTTCCACGGACAATTATAATTCACCCCTCCACTTT.

This CDR3 is CASSLSGTVNTEAFF. The CDR3 bases are TGCGCCAGCAGCCTATCTGGGACAGTGAACACTGAAGCTTTCTTT. J is TRBJ1-1 and V is TRBV4-3, with TRBD1 matching 7 bases. The CDR3 is 15 amino acids. V lost 4 bases to trimming and J lost 0 bases; unmatched junction nucleotides: 5. Germline V gene data show CDR1 as LGHNA and CDR2 as YSLEER.

This clone showed up just once. The genes are TRBV25-1 and TRBJ1-3, with 8 bases identical to TRBD1. The CDR3 has 14 amino acids. V gave up 4 bases and J gave up 4 bases; unmatched junction bases: 3. Germline V gives CDR1 MGHDK, CDR2 SYGVNS. For the CDR3, the DNA is TGTGCCAGCAGTGCATCAGGGGGCGGAAACACCATATATTTT. Protein sequence: CASSASGGGNTIYF.